This section outlines one TCR beta chain sequence together with its context. Its antigen is as yet unknown. Germline CDR1 is MNHEY and CDR2 is SVGAGI. The CDR3 has 14 amino acids. Trimming took off 6 bases at V and 0 bases at J, with 8 bases between the two ends. The sample originates from a study of graft-versus-host responses after intestinal transplantation. Study-wide background: Induction with anti-thymocyte globulin, then tacrolimus and steroids for approximately three years, was given to all recipients. Study findings and constraints: Clonal ratios of graft-versus-host to host-versus-graft in allografts were high for patients exhibiting graft-donor T cell macrochimerism. In recipient marrow, GvH clones were found, and some appeared first in ileum or blood.

Repertoires were generated with immunoSEQ multiplex PCR, while TCRdb's copy carries only in-frame clones and drops some. Of about 51,000 clones listed, around 90% are singletons. This TCR was sampled from a human donor who was the organ donor for an intestinal transplant. The sample in question was unstimulated CD4+ T cells sorted from spleen or lymph node cells, obtained before transplant. The rearrangement joins TRBV6-5 to TRBJ1-4; D gene uncertain. The CDR3 sequence: CASSPGTTNEKLFF. In DNA, the CDR3 is TGTGCCAGCAGCCCCGGTACAACTAATGAAAAACTGTTTTTT.